These T cell receptor beta chains were read from a single sample in a study of monozygotic twins with inflammatory bowel disease. TCRdb reprocessed the 5' RACE reads, with one entry per CDR3 protein and no DNA. The sample's table shows more than 300,000 distinct CDR3 sequences. The sequenced sample consisted of blood. The receptors come from a human donor with ulcerative colitis or Crohn's disease, or a healthy co-twin of an affected twin (not recorded which). The CDR3 runs from the conserved cysteine through the conserved F or W.

j_call v_call cdr3_aa
TRBJ2-5 TRBV5-4 CASSLKGSWETQYF
TRBJ1-5 TRBV20-1 CSARDEGHQPQHF
TRBJ2-1 TRBV5-6 CASSLGRRPYNEQFF
TRBJ2-7 TRBV29-1 CSVDPGGTSYEQYF
TRBJ2-7 TRBV3-1 CASSPRGYYEQYF
TRBJ1-6 TRBV7-2 CASSSTASPLHF
TRBJ2-5 TRBV5-5 CASSPVGTPTQETQYF
TRBJ2-5 TRBV19 CASKVGVTEETQYF
TRBJ1-2 TRBV29-1 CSVSSSSSNYGYTF
TRBJ1-1 TRBV6-5 CASSWRTMNTEAFF
TRBJ2-1 TRBV29-1 CSVDGSTYNEQFF
TRBJ1-1 TRBV6-1 CASSGDRGWTEAFF
TRBJ1-4 TRBV5-1 CASSQTGGGEKLFF
TRBJ1-1 TRBV6-2/TRBV6-3 CASSYGQGPHEAIF
TRBJ2-5 TRBV5-1 CASSLQGEETQYF
TRBJ1-1 TRBV7-9 CASSSDGGHTEAFF
TRBJ1-1 TRBV20-1 CSARHPSRENTEAFF
TRBJ2-1 TRBV5-1 CASSYGPGEHNEQFF
TRBJ2-5 TRBV10-3 CAISERQGRETQYF
TRBJ2-3 TRBV6-1 CASRRSGGRQDTQYF
TRBJ1-2 TRBV5-1 CASSLSPGQAYGYTF
TRBJ1-1 TRBV6-1 CASSEVRNTEAFF
TRBJ2-7 TRBV4-1 CASSQGRDRSYEQYF